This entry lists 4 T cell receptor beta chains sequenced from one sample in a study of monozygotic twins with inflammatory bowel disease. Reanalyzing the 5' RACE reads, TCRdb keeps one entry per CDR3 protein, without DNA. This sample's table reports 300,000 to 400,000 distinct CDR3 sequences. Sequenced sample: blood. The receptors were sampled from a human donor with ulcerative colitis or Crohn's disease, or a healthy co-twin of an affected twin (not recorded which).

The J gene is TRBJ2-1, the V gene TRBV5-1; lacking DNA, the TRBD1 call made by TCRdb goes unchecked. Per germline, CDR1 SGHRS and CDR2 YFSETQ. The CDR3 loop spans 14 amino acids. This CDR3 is CASSPGGAGDEQFF.

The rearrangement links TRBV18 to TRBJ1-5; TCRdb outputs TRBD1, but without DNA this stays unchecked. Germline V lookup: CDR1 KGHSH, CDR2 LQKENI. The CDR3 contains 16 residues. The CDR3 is CASSPGQGDSNQPQHF. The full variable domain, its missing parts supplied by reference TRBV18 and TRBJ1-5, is NAGVMQNPRHLVRRRGQEARLRCSPMKGHSHVYWYRQLPEEGLKFMVYLQKENIIDESGMPKERFSAEFPKEGPSILRIQQVVRGDSAAYFCASSPGQGDSNQPQHFGDGTRLSIL.

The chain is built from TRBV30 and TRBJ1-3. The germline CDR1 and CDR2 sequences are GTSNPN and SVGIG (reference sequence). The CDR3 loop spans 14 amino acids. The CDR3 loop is CAWRRGSSGNTIYF.

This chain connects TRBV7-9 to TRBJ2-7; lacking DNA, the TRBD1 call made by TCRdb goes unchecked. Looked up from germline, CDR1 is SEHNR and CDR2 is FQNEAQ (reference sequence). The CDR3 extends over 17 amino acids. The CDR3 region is CASSFVTGAENSYEQYF.